This T cell receptor (beta chain) was captured in a study of vaccination effects on CD4 cells after COVID-19. Viral peptide pools were used in the ViraFEST assay to expand antigen-specific CD4+ T cells, and sequencing came afterward. It was after more than nine days of culture that CD4+ T cells were isolated. TCRdb keeps only in-frame clones here, not all; method: immunoSEQ multiplex PCR. The repertoire consists of tens of thousands of clones, with over 70% occurring once and the leading ten covering approximately 12%. This CDR3 comprises 16 residues. V trimming: 6 bases; J trimming: 2 bases; junction bases outside the gene matches: 9. Germline V gives CDR1 MGHRA, CDR2 YSYEKL. Points on this clone: What it binds is not known.

This TCR came from a human donor who received a COVID-19 vaccine. The chain carries TRBV4-1 and TRBJ2-1; 8 bases fit TRBD1. This sample comprised CD4+ T cells from PBMCs cultured with HCoV-229E spike peptides, obtained before COVID-19 vaccination. For the CDR3, the DNA is TGCGCCAGCAGACCTAGGACAGGGCTGACCTACAATGAGCAGTTCTTC. The encoded protein is CASRPRTGLTYNEQFF.